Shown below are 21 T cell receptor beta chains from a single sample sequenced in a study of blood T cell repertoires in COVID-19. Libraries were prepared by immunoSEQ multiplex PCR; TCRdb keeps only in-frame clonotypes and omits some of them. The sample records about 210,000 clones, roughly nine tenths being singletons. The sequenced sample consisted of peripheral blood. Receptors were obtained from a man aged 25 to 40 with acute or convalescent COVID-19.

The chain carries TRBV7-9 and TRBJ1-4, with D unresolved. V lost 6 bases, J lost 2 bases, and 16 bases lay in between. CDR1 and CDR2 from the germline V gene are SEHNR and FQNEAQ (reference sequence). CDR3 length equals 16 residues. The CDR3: CASSHLPGGTNEKLFF. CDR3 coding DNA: TGTGCCAGCAGTCATCTACCCGGAGGCACTAATGAAAAACTGTTTTTT. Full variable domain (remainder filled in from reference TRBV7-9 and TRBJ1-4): DTGVSQNPRHKITKRGQNVTFRCDPISEHNRLYWYRQTLGQGPEFLTYFQNEAQLEKSRLLSDRFSAERPKGSFSTLEIQRTEQGDSAMYLCASSHLPGGTNEKLFFGSGTQLSVL.

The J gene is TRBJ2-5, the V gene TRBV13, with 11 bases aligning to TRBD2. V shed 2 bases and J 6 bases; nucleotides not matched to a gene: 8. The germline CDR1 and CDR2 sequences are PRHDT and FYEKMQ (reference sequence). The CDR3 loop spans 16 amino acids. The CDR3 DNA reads TGTGCCAGCAGCTTAAGACTAGCGGGGTTCGTAAAGACCCAGTACTTC. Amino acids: CASSLRLAGFVKTQYF.

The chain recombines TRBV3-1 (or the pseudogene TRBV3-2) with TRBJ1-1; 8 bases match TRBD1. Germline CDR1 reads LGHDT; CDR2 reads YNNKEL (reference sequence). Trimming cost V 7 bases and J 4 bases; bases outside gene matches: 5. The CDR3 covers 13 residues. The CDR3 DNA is TGTGCCAGCACAGGGGGCTTCACCACTGAAGCTTTCTTT. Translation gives CASTGGFTTEAFF.

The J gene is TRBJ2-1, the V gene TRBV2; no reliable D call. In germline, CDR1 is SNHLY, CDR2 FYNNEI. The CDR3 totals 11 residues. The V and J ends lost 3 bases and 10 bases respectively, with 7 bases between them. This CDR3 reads CASSDLSEQFF. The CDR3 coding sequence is TGTGCCAGCAGTGACCTTAGCGAGCAGTTCTTC.

DNA of the CDR3: TGCAGCGTTACTGAAAAAATCTACGAGCAGTACTTC. Its translation: CSVTEKIYEQYF. The genes are TRBV29-1 and TRBJ2-7; no clear D gene. The CDR3 runs 12 residues. Trimming shortened V by 5 bases and J by 3 bases, and 11 bases separated the two germline ends. Germline-derived CDR1 and CDR2 are SQVTM and ANQGSEA.

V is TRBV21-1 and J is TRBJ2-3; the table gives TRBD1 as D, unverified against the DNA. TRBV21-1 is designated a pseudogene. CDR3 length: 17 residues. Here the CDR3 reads CASSKGRQGRWTDTQYF. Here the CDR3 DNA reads TGTGCCAGCAGCAAAGGCCGACAGGGTCGGTGGACAGATACGCAGTATTTT.

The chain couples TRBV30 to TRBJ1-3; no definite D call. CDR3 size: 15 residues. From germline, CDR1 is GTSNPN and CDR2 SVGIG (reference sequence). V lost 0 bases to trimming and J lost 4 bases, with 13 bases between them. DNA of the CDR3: TGTGCCTGGAGTGTACTGAGCTTACAGGGAAACACCATATATTTT. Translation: CAWSVLSLQGNTIYF.

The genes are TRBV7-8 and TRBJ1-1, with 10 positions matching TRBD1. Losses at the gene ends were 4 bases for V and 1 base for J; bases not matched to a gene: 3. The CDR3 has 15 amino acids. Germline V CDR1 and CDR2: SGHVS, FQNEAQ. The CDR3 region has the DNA TGTGCCAGCAGCTACCGGGACAGGGGGAACACTGAAGCTTTCTTT. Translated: CASSYRDRGNTEAFF.

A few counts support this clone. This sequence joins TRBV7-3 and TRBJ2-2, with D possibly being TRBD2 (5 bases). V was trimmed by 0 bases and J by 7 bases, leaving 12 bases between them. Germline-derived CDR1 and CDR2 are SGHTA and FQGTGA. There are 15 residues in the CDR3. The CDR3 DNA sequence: TGTGCCAGCAGCTTAACGGGAGTGGCCGGCGGGGAGCTGTTTTTT. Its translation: CASSLTGVAGGELFF.

In nucleotides, the CDR3 is TGTGCCACCAGCTCCTGGGGAGGGCCTCAGCCCCAGCATTTT. Translated, it gives CATSSWGGPQPQHF. The gene calls are TRBV15 and TRBJ1-5; D gene unclear. V dropped 5 bases and J dropped 6 bases, with 14 bases sitting between them. Germline CDR1 and CDR2: LNHNV and YYDKDF (reference sequence). This CDR3 contains 14 residues.

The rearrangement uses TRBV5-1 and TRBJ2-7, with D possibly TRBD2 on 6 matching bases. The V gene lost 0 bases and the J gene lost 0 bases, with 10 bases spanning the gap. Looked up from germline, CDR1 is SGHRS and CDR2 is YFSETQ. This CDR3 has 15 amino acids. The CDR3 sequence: CASSLEGGISYEQYF. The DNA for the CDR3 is TGCGCCAGCAGCTTGGAAGGCGGGATCTCCTACGAGCAGTACTTC.

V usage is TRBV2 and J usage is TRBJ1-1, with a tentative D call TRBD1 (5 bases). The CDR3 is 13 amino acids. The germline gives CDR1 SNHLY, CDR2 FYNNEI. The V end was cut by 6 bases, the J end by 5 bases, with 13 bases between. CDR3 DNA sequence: TGTGCCAGCAGGGGGGGTGTTGGGACTGAAGCTTTCTTT. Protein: CASRGGVGTEAFF.

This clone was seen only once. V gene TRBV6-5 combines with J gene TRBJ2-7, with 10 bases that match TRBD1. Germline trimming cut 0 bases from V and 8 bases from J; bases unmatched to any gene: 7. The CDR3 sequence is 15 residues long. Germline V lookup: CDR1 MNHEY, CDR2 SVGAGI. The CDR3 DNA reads TGTGCCAGCAGTTACTCGGGGACAGGGGCTATCAAGCAGTACTTC. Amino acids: CASSYSGTGAIKQYF.

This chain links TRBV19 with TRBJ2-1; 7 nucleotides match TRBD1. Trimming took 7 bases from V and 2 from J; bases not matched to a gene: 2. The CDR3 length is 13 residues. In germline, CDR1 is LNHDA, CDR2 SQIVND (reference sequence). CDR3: CASNTGAYNEQFF. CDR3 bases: TGTGCCAGTAACACAGGGGCCTACAATGAGCAGTTCTTC.

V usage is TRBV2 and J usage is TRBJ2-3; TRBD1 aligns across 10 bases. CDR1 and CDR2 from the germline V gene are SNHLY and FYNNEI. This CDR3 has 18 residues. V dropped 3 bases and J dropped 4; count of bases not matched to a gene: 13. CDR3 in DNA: TGTGCCAGCAGTGAGTCCGGGACAGGGGCGGGTCTCGCAGATACGCAGTATTTT. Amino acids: CASSESGTGAGLADTQYF.

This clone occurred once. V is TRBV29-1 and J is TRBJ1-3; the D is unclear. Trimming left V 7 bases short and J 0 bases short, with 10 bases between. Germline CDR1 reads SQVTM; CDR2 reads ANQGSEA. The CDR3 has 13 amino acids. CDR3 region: CSARRSSGNTIYF. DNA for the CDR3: TGCAGCGCGAGACGGAGCTCTGGAAACACCATATATTTT.

The CDR3 sequence: CASSSRLLAGEIGELFF. DNA for the CDR3: TGTGCCAGCAGTTCCCGGCTCCTAGCGGGAGAGATCGGGGAGCTGTTTTTT. V is TRBV28 and J is TRBJ2-2, with TRBD2 matching over 10 bases. The germline gives CDR1 MDHEN, CDR2 SYDVKM. The CDR3 runs 17 residues. V was pared by 4 bases and J by 7 bases, with 12 bases of the junction left unmatched. The entire variable domain, with the rest obtained from reference TRBV28 and TRBJ2-2, is as follows: DVKVTQSSRYLVKRTGEKVFLECVQDMDHENMFWYRQDPGLGLRLIYFSYDVKMKEKGDIPEGYSVSREKKERFSLILESASTNQTSMYLCASSSRLLAGEIGELFFGEGSRLTVL.

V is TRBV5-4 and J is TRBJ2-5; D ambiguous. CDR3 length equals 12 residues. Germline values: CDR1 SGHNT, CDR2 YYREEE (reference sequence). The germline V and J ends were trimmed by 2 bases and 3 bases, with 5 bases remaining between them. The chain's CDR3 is CASSFEKETQYF. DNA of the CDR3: TGTGCCAGCAGCTTTGAGAAAGAGACCCAGTACTTC.

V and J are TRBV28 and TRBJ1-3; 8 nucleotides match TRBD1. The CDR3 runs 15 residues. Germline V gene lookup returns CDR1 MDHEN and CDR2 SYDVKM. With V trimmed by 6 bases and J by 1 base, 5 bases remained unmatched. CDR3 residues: CASSRTGGSGNTIYF. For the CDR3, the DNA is TGTGCCAGCAGCCGAACAGGGGGTTCTGGAAACACCATATATTTT.

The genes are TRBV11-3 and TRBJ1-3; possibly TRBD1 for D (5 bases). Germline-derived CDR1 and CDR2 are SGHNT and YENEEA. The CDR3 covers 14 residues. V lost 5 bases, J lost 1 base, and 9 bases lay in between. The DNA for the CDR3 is TGTGCCAGCAGCCCGACAGTTTCTGGAAACACCATATATTTT. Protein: CASSPTVSGNTIYF.

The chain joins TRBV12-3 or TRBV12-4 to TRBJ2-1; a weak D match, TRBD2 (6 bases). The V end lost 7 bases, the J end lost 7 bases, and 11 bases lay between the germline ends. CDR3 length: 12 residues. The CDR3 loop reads CASNAGPNEQFF. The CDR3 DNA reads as TGTGCCAGCAACGCGGGGCCGAATGAGCAGTTCTTC.